Shown below are 29 T cell receptor beta chains from a single sample sequenced in a study of the immune and genomic landscape of osteosarcoma. Measured with immunoSEQ multiplex PCR; TCRdb has only the in-frame clones, and not every one. This repertoire shows some 5,200 clones, just over 75% found once; its top ten account for 5.5% to 7.5%. Osteosarcoma specimens were post-treatment primary, local recurrence and metastasis tumors from poor-prognosis patients. Sequencing input: osteosarcoma tumor tissue from the lung. These receptors all come from a human donor with osteosarcoma.

This chain links TRBV5-1 with TRBJ2-5; no definite D call. Germline lookup yields CDR1 SGHRS and CDR2 YFSETQ. Between the trimmed V and J ends, which lost 2 bases and 6 bases, there was a span of 8 bases. This CDR3 spans 12 amino acids. CDR3 coding DNA: TGCGCCAGCAGCTTTACCGACCAGACCCAGTACTTC. It encodes CASSFTDQTQYF.

The chain uses TRBV5-6 and TRBJ1-2; D possibly corresponds to TRBD1 (5 bases). V lost 4 bases, J lost 4 bases, and 14 bases lay in between. Germline CDR1 and CDR2: SGHDT and YYEEEE. This CDR3 spans 14 amino acids. The CDR3 DNA follows: TGTGCCAGCAGCCAAGGTTGGGGGACCTATGGCTACACCTTC. Protein product: CASSQGWGTYGYTF.

This chain connects TRBV29-1 to TRBJ1-2; D might be TRBD1 (5 bases). Germline values: CDR1 SQVTM, CDR2 ANQGSEA. The CDR3 contains 15 residues. Trimming stripped 0 bases from V and 0 bases from J, with 11 bases between. The DNA for the CDR3 is TGCAGCGTTGAAGATTGGGGCCGAGCTAACTATGGCTACACCTTC. It encodes CSVEDWGRANYGYTF.

By share of the sample, this clone is large. The rearrangement joins TRBV18 to TRBJ1-1; D is perhaps TRBD1 (5 bases). CDR1 and CDR2 from the germline V gene are KGHSH and LQKENI. Trimming took off 3 bases at V and 11 bases at J, with 13 bases between the two ends. The CDR3 is 12 residues long. The CDR3 spells CASSPRDMLAFF. CDR3 sequence (DNA): TGTGCCAGCTCACCCAGGGATATGTTGGCTTTCTTT. The full variable domain, its missing parts supplied by reference TRBV18 and TRBJ1-1, is NAGVMQNPRHLVRRRGQEARLRCSPMKGHSHVYWYRQLPEEGLKFMVYLQKENIIDESGMPKERFSAEFPKEGPSILRIQQVVRGDSAAYFCASSPRDMLAFFGQGTRLTVV.

The gene calls are TRBV28 and TRBJ2-7; D call uncertain. Looked up from germline, CDR1 is MDHEN and CDR2 is SYDVKM. The CDR3 length is 13 residues. Trimming shortened V by 5 bases and J by 5 bases, and 13 bases separated the two germline ends. CDR3 sequence: CASSTIEVDEQYF. CDR3 nucleotides: TGTGCCAGCAGTACCATAGAAGTCGACGAGCAGTACTTC.

The chain carries TRBV30 and TRBJ1-5; D is possibly TRBD1 (5 bases). The CDR3 runs to 14 residues. CDR1 is GTSNPN and CDR2 is SVGIG in the germline V gene (reference sequence). V dropped 0 bases and J dropped 7 bases, with 13 bases sitting between them. DNA of the CDR3: TGTGCCTGGAGTGTACACGGTCGGGGGCAGCCCCAGCATTTT. Protein sequence: CAWSVHGRGQPQHF.

The rearrangement joins TRBV7-2 to TRBJ2-3; D is uncertain. Trimming shortened V by 1 base and J by 6 bases, and 11 bases separated the two germline ends. The germline V gene has CDR1 SGHTA and CDR2 FQGNSA. The CDR3 contains 14 residues. CDR3 protein: CASSLDGPLDTQYF. CDR3 in DNA: TGTGCCAGCAGCTTAGATGGCCCTTTGGATACGCAGTATTTT.

The V and J genes are TRBV7-3 and TRBJ2-3, with no clear D. Germline CDR1 reads SGHTA; CDR2 reads FQGTGA. This CDR3 region has 15 residues. Trimming shortened V by 4 bases and J by 2 bases, and 13 bases separated the two germline ends. CDR3 loop: CASSSLGAITDTQYF. CDR3 nucleotide sequence: TGTGCCAGCAGCTCCTTAGGAGCTATCACAGATACGCAGTATTTT.

The rearrangement uses TRBV19 and TRBJ2-1, with TRBD2 matching 8 bases. The CDR3 has 14 residues. Per germline, CDR1 LNHDA and CDR2 SQIVND (reference sequence). V shed 3 bases, J shed 4 bases, and the junction held 2 bases outside the gene matches. CDR3 sequence reads: CASSMPSGYNEQFF. In DNA form, the CDR3 reads TGTGCCAGTAGTATGCCTAGCGGGTACAATGAGCAGTTCTTC.

This clone has just one count. V usage is TRBV13 and J usage is TRBJ2-2; 7 bases line up with TRBD2. V dropped 7 bases and J dropped 5; count of bases not matched to a gene: 13. From germline, CDR1 is PRHDT and CDR2 FYEKMQ (reference sequence). This CDR3 region has 16 residues. The CDR3 sequence is CASTHKAGDKTGELFF. The CDR3 region has the DNA TGTGCCAGCACCCACAAGGCGGGAGACAAGACCGGGGAGCTGTTTTTT.

The chain combines TRBV7-6 with TRBJ1-4; a possible D gene is TRBD1 (5 bases). V was clipped by 1 base and J by 13 bases, with 19 bases between them. The germline V gene encodes CDR1 SGHVS and CDR2 FNYEAQ. The CDR3 loop spans 15 amino acids. CDR3 nucleotides: TGTGCCAGCAGCTTAGACGAGGGGACCCCACTGGGACTGTTTTTT. This encodes CASSLDEGTPLGLFF.

The chain carries TRBV5-1 and TRBJ2-2; D possibly corresponds to TRBD2 (6 bases). Trimming left V 4 bases short and J 7 bases short, with 26 bases between. Germline V gene data show CDR1 as SGHRS and CDR2 as YFSETQ. CDR3 size: 18 residues. The CDR3 reads CASSATLDPAGVVGELFF. The CDR3 DNA sequence: TGCGCCAGCAGCGCCACCCTAGACCCAGCGGGTGTCGTCGGGGAGCTGTTTTTT.

V is TRBV7-2 and J is TRBJ2-7; TRBD1 might be the D (5 bases). This CDR3 is built from 13 residues. Trimming cost V 8 bases and J 3 bases, with 14 bases left between them. Germline V lookup: CDR1 SGHTA, CDR2 FQGNSA. In nucleotides, the CDR3 is TGTGCCAGCTCTTCAAGGGGCAGCTACGAGCAGTACTTC. It is translated as CASSSRGSYEQYF.

The chain couples TRBV29-1 to TRBJ1-3, with 7 bases lining up with TRBD1. Trimming cost V 1 base and J 0 bases; bases outside gene matches: 3. Per the germline V gene, CDR1 is SQVTM and CDR2 is ANQGSEA. The CDR3 contains 15 residues. The CDR3 region has the DNA TGCAGCGTTGAAGGGGGGACAGCCTCTGGAAACACCATATATTTT. It codes for CSVEGGTASGNTIYF.

The chain uses TRBV14 and TRBJ2-3, with 7 bases identical to TRBD2. V trimming: 4 bases; J trimming: 1 base; junction bases outside the gene matches: 8. Germline V gene lookup returns CDR1 SGHDN and CDR2 FVKESK. The CDR3 consists of 16 residues. CDR3 region: CASSPLTSQRTDTQYF. The DNA for the CDR3 is TGTGCCAGCAGCCCTCTGACTAGCCAACGCACAGATACGCAGTATTTT.

As concerns this clone: The sample holds other DNA sequences that translate to the same CDR3. V is TRBV27 and J is TRBJ2-3; D gene uncertain. Germline CDR1 MNHEY, CDR2 SMNVEV (reference sequence). The CDR3 totals 13 residues. The V gene lost 0 bases and the J gene lost 4 bases, with 5 bases spanning the gap. CDR3 region: CASSLSAADTQYF. DNA for the CDR3: TGTGCCAGCAGTTTATCGGCAGCAGATACGCAGTATTTT.

V is TRBV9 and J is TRBJ2-5; 9 bases fit TRBD2. CDR1 and CDR2 (germline): SGDLS, YYNGEE. J lost 4 bases, V lost 2 bases, and 3 bases had no gene match. This CDR3 contains 14 residues. The CDR3 region is CASSVSGSLETQYF. In DNA form, the CDR3 reads TGTGCCAGCAGCGTTAGCGGGAGCTTAGAGACCCAGTACTTC.

This clone has just one count. The chain joins TRBV5-1 to TRBJ1-1, with D uncertain. There are 15 residues in the CDR3. Trimming stripped 5 bases from V and 1 base from J, with 15 bases between. In germline, CDR1 is SGHRS, CDR2 YFSETQ. The DNA of the CDR3 is TGCGCCAGCAGTAACGTGGCCCACCCGAACACTGAAGCTTTCTTT. Translation gives CASSNVAHPNTEAFF.

This clone was seen only once. The J gene is TRBJ2-6, the V gene TRBV19; 7 bases align to TRBD1. J was trimmed by 0 bases and V by 1 base; bases with no gene match: 3. The CDR3 spans 17 residues. CDR1 LNHDA and CDR2 SQIVND come from the germline V gene (reference sequence). The CDR3 here is CASSIGTGLSGANVLTF. CDR3 coding DNA: TGTGCCAGTAGTATAGGGACAGGACTCTCTGGGGCCAACGTCCTGACTTTC.

This clone was observed a handful of times. The CDR3 reads CASSLELRGEKLFF. CDR3 DNA sequence: TGTGCCAGCAGCTTAGAATTGAGGGGTGAAAAACTGTTTTTT. This chain connects TRBV7-2 to TRBJ1-4; weak D call: TRBD1 (5 bases). V gave up 1 base and J gave up 7 bases, with 10 bases separating them. The CDR3 length is 14 residues. Germline V gene data show CDR1 as SGHTA and CDR2 as FQGNSA.

The count of this clone is one. This chain joins TRBV7-2 and TRBJ1-1, with D maybe TRBD1 (6 bases). Germline V lookup: CDR1 SGHTA, CDR2 FQGNSA. The CDR3 extends over 14 amino acids. Trimming pared 2 bases from V and 0 bases from J, leaving 7 bases between. The CDR3 protein is CASSLRTVNTEAFF. CDR3 DNA sequence: TGTGCCAGCAGCTTAAGGACAGTGAACACTGAAGCTTTCTTT.

The chain couples TRBV11-3 to TRBJ2-5; a possible D gene is TRBD2 (5 bases). Trimming pared 5 bases from V and 1 base from J, leaving 11 bases between. The CDR3 length is 14 residues. The germline V gene has CDR1 SGHNT and CDR2 YENEEA. CDR3 DNA sequence: TGTGCCAGCAGCCTGACGGGAATCCAAGAGACCCAGTACTTC. It encodes CASSLTGIQETQYF.

A few counts support this clone. This rearrangement joins TRBV11-2 to TRBJ1-5; no clear D. Trimming took off 5 bases at V and 1 base at J, with 3 bases between the two ends. CDR3 length: 12 residues. Germline V lookup: CDR1 SGHAT, CDR2 FQNNGV. The CDR3 sequence: CASSRSNQPQHF. In DNA form, the CDR3 reads TGTGCCAGCAGCCGAAGCAATCAGCCCCAGCATTTT.

In its sample, this clone was seen a few times. This chain joins TRBV6-5 and TRBJ2-7; 9 bases are shared with TRBD1. V gave up 8 bases and J gave up 1 base; unmatched junction bases: 3. The CDR3 has 13 residues. Germline V lookup: CDR1 MNHEY, CDR2 SVGAGI. Written as DNA, the CDR3 is TGTGCCAGCGGGACAGGGACTTCCTACGAGCAGTACTTC. This sequence encodes CASGTGTSYEQYF.

As DNA, the CDR3 is TGCGCCAGCAGCTTGGGACACCCCCGGGCAAACTATGGCTACACCTTC. Amino acid sequence: CASSLGHPRANYGYTF. V gene TRBV5-1 combines with J gene TRBJ1-2; D is unclear. V lost 0 bases, J lost 2 bases, and 14 bases lay in between. The CDR3 is made up of 16 amino acids. Germline V gives CDR1 SGHRS, CDR2 YFSETQ.

The chain carries TRBV5-6 and TRBJ1-1; D may be TRBD1 (6 bases). Germline V lookup: CDR1 SGHDT, CDR2 YYEEEE. Trimming pared 1 base from V and 5 bases from J, leaving 15 bases between. The CDR3 length is 15 residues. CDR3 sequence (DNA): TGTGCCAGCAGCTTGAGTCGGGTAGGGGGGACTGAAGCTTTCTTT. The encoded protein is CASSLSRVGGTEAFF.

The chain joins TRBV9 to TRBJ2-7; no reliable D call. The CDR3 is 13 residues long. V gave up 3 bases and J gave up 7 bases, with 14 bases separating them. The germline V gene has CDR1 SGDLS and CDR2 YYNGEE. CDR3 nucleotide sequence: TGTGCCAGCAGCGCCGACATCGGTAGGGAGCAGTACTTC. Translating it yields CASSADIGREQYF. Filled out from reference TRBV9 and TRBJ2-7, the complete variable domain reads DSGVTQTPKHLITATGQRVTLRCSPRSGDLSVYWYQQSLDQGLQFLIQYYNGEERAKGNILERFSAQQFPDLHSELNLSSLELGDSALYFCASSADIGREQYFGPGTRLTVT.

This sequence joins TRBV7-8 and TRBJ2-1; 14 bases are shared with TRBD2. V shed 4 bases and J 9 bases; nucleotides not matched to a gene: 11. The CDR3 length is 17 residues. The germline CDR1 and CDR2 sequences are SGHVS and FQNEAQ. CDR3 sequence: CASSSPRLAGGMGEQFF. The CDR3 DNA follows: TGTGCCAGCAGCTCCCCAAGACTAGCGGGAGGGATGGGTGAGCAGTTCTTC.

This clone was seen a handful of times. The chain carries TRBV5-1 and TRBJ2-7, with D perhaps matching TRBD2 (6 bases). Trimming took off 4 bases at V and 0 bases at J, with 14 bases between the two ends. The germline V gene has CDR1 SGHRS and CDR2 YFSETQ. The CDR3 spans 15 residues. In DNA, the CDR3 is TGCGCCAGCAGCGAGTCCGGGACTTACTCCTACGAGCAGTACTTC. This sequence encodes CASSESGTYSYEQYF.